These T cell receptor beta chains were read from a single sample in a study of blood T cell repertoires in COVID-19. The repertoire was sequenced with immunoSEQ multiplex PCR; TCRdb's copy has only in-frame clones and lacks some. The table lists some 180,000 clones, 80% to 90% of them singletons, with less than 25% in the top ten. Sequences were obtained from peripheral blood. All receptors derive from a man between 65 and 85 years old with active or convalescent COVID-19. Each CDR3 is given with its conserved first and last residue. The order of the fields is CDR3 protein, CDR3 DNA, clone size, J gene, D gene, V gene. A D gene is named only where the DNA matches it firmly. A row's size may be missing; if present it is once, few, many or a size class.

cdr3_aa: CASSFRTAMNTEAFF
cdr3_nt: TGTGCCAGCAGTTTCCGGACAGCTATGAACACTGAAGCTTTCTTT
clone_size: NA
j_call: TRBJ1-1
d_call: NA
v_call: TRBV25-1

cdr3_aa: CASRGDRGTGELFF
cdr3_nt: TGTGCCAGCAGGGGGGACAGGGGAACAGGGGAGCTGTTTTTT
clone_size: once
j_call: TRBJ2-2
d_call: TRBD1
v_call: TRBV6-5

cdr3_aa: CASSLLGQEETQYF
cdr3_nt: TGTGCCAGCAGCCTGCTGGGCCAGGAAGAGACCCAGTACTTC
clone_size: NA
j_call: TRBJ2-5
d_call: NA
v_call: TRBV3-1/TRBV3-2

cdr3_aa: CASSLSYSGANVLTF
cdr3_nt: TGCGCCAGCAGCTTGAGCTACTCTGGGGCCAACGTCCTGACTTTC
clone_size: NA
j_call: TRBJ2-6
d_call: NA
v_call: TRBV5-1

cdr3_aa: CASSFRSGGSEAFF
cdr3_nt: TGTGCCAGCAGCTTCAGGTCGGGGGGTAGTGAAGCTTTCTTT
clone_size: NA
j_call: TRBJ1-1
d_call: NA
v_call: TRBV11-2

cdr3_aa: CASSTGTMGIGTEAFF
cdr3_nt: TGTGCCAGCAGCACAGGGACTATGGGCATTGGCACTGAAGCTTTCTTT
clone_size: NA
j_call: TRBJ1-1
d_call: NA
v_call: TRBV5-4

cdr3_aa: CASSLGPSGGYYNEQFF
cdr3_nt: TGCGCCAGCAGCTTGGGTCCTAGCGGGGGGTACTACAATGAGCAGTTCTTC
clone_size: NA
j_call: TRBJ2-1
d_call: TRBD2
v_call: TRBV5-1

cdr3_aa: CASSSQGGDTEAFF
cdr3_nt: TGTGCCAGCAGCTCACAGGGTGGGGACACTGAAGCTTTCTTT
clone_size: NA
j_call: TRBJ1-1
d_call: NA
v_call: TRBV13

cdr3_aa: CASSLYPGVAGGDTQYF
cdr3_nt: TGTGCCAGCAGTTTATACCCGGGGGTAGCGGGAGGTGATACGCAGTATTTT
clone_size: NA
j_call: TRBJ2-3
d_call: TRBD2
v_call: TRBV27

cdr3_aa: CASSVGQGAIDEQFF
cdr3_nt: TGTGCCAGCAGCGTAGGACAGGGGGCCATCGATGAGCAGTTCTTC
clone_size: NA
j_call: TRBJ2-1
d_call: TRBD1
v_call: TRBV9

cdr3_aa: CASSQQLGQAGNTIYF
cdr3_nt: TGTGCCAGCAGCCAACAATTGGGACAGGCTGGAAACACCATATATTTT
clone_size: NA
j_call: TRBJ1-3
d_call: TRBD1
v_call: TRBV14

cdr3_aa: CASSQDLYRYGYTF
cdr3_nt: TGTGCCAGCAGCCAAGATCTATACCGCTATGGCTACACCTTC
clone_size: once
j_call: TRBJ1-2
d_call: NA
v_call: TRBV3-1/TRBV3-2

cdr3_aa: CASSSRGSPTTPYEQYF
cdr3_nt: TGTGCCAGTAGTTCCCGAGGTAGCCCAACCACTCCCTACGAGCAGTACTTC
clone_size: NA
j_call: TRBJ2-7
d_call: NA
v_call: TRBV19

cdr3_aa: CASSAPEDYGYTF
cdr3_nt: TGCGCCAGCAGTGCCCCAGAGGACTATGGCTACACCTTC
clone_size: NA
j_call: TRBJ1-2
d_call: NA
v_call: TRBV10-2

cdr3_aa: CASSLNWDKSEAFF
cdr3_nt: TGTGCCAGCAGCCTAAACTGGGACAAGTCTGAAGCTTTCTTT
clone_size: NA
j_call: TRBJ1-1
d_call: NA
v_call: TRBV7-2

cdr3_aa: CASSYLAGVNTEAFF
cdr3_nt: TGTGCCAGCAGTTACCTGGCAGGGGTGAACACTGAAGCTTTCTTT
clone_size: NA
j_call: TRBJ1-1
d_call: NA
v_call: TRBV6-5

cdr3_aa: CASSMVTGLYSNQPQHF
cdr3_nt: TGTGCCAGTAGTATGGTAACAGGTCTTTATAGCAATCAGCCCCAGCATTTT
clone_size: NA
j_call: TRBJ1-5
d_call: NA
v_call: TRBV19

cdr3_aa: CASSSIPGSYGYGYTF
cdr3_nt: TGTGCCAGCAGTTCTATCCCAGGCTCCTATGGCTATGGCTACACCTTC
clone_size: once
j_call: TRBJ1-2
d_call: NA
v_call: TRBV9

cdr3_aa: CASSPRGGTEAFF
cdr3_nt: TGTGCCAGCAGCCCCCGGGGGGGGACTGAAGCTTTCTTT
clone_size: once
j_call: TRBJ1-1
d_call: NA
v_call: TRBV3-1/TRBV3-2

cdr3_aa: CASSDWLAGQFF
cdr3_nt: TGTGCCAGCAGTGACTGGTTAGCCGGGCAGTTCTTC
clone_size: NA
j_call: TRBJ2-1
d_call: NA
v_call: TRBV25-1

cdr3_aa: CASSIEDRGLFGAKNIQYF
cdr3_nt: TGTGCCAGTAGTATTGAGGACAGGGGGCTTTTTGGCGCCAAAAACATTCAGTACTTC
clone_size: NA
j_call: TRBJ2-4
d_call: TRBD1
v_call: TRBV19

cdr3_aa: CASSLEDRKPGYTF
cdr3_nt: TGTGCCAGCAGCTTGGAGGACAGAAAGCCTGGCTACACCTTC
clone_size: NA
j_call: TRBJ1-2
d_call: NA
v_call: TRBV5-4

cdr3_aa: CASSYPTGFAYEQYF
cdr3_nt: TGTGCCAGCAGTTACCCGACAGGTTTTGCCTACGAGCAGTACTTC
clone_size: NA
j_call: TRBJ2-7
d_call: NA
v_call: TRBV6-2/TRBV6-3

cdr3_aa: CASSETSGVATDTQYF
cdr3_nt: TGTGCCAGCAGTGAAACTAGCGGGGTGGCCACAGATACGCAGTATTTT
clone_size: NA
j_call: TRBJ2-3
d_call: TRBD2
v_call: TRBV2

cdr3_aa: CASSLPYEQYF
cdr3_nt: TGTGCCAGCAGTCTTCCCTACGAGCAGTACTTC
clone_size: NA
j_call: TRBJ2-7
d_call: NA
v_call: TRBV28

cdr3_aa: CASSLARLHEQYF
cdr3_nt: TGTGCCAGCAGCTTAGCCAGGCTCCACGAGCAGTACTTC
clone_size: NA
j_call: TRBJ2-7
d_call: NA
v_call: TRBV7-2

cdr3_aa: CASRLSGTLNTEAFF
cdr3_nt: TGTGCCAGCAGGCTATCCGGGACACTGAACACTGAAGCTTTCTTT
clone_size: NA
j_call: TRBJ1-1
d_call: NA
v_call: TRBV6-5

cdr3_aa: CASSPLYTSPQETQYF
cdr3_nt: TGTGCCAGCAGCCCCCTTTATACTAGTCCGCAAGAGACCCAGTACTTC
clone_size: NA
j_call: TRBJ2-5
d_call: NA
v_call: TRBV28

cdr3_aa: CATSGGAENTDTQYF
cdr3_nt: TGTGCCACCAGCGGGGGGGCGGAAAACACAGATACGCAGTATTTT
clone_size: NA
j_call: TRBJ2-3
d_call: TRBD2
v_call: TRBV24-1

cdr3_aa: CATSDFGRGGRGDTGELFF
cdr3_nt: TGTGCCACCAGTGATTTTGGGCGCGGGGGGCGAGGAGACACCGGGGAGCTGTTTTTT
clone_size: NA
j_call: TRBJ2-2
d_call: TRBD2
v_call: TRBV24-1

cdr3_aa: CASSQDQSQGSQPQHF
cdr3_nt: TGTGCCAGCAGCCAAGATCAAAGCCAGGGGAGTCAGCCCCAGCATTTT
clone_size: NA
j_call: TRBJ1-5
d_call: NA
v_call: TRBV4-2

cdr3_aa: CASSYAQGYTF
cdr3_nt: TGTGCCAGCAGTTACGCACAGGGCTACACCTTC
clone_size: NA
j_call: TRBJ1-2
d_call: NA
v_call: TRBV6-2/TRBV6-3

cdr3_aa: CASSILGQGGQPQHF
cdr3_nt: TGTGCCAGCAGCATCCTTGGGCAGGGCGGACAGCCCCAGCATTTT
clone_size: once
j_call: TRBJ1-5
d_call: NA
v_call: TRBV28

cdr3_aa: CASSLSPSLAGPSTDTQYF
cdr3_nt: TGTGCCAGCAGTTTATCGCCGAGCCTAGCGGGCCCTAGCACAGATACGCAGTATTTT
clone_size: NA
j_call: TRBJ2-3
d_call: TRBD2
v_call: TRBV27

cdr3_aa: CASSELGQGAGTEAFF
cdr3_nt: TGTGCCAGCAGTGAACTCGGACAGGGGGCAGGCACTGAAGCTTTCTTT
clone_size: few
j_call: TRBJ1-1
d_call: TRBD1
v_call: TRBV2

cdr3_aa: CASTTDRDQPQHF
cdr3_nt: TGTGCCAGCACGACCGACAGGGATCAGCCCCAGCATTTT
clone_size: NA
j_call: TRBJ1-5
d_call: TRBD1
v_call: TRBV28

cdr3_aa: CASSYQDRAMRTEAFF
cdr3_nt: TGTGCCAGCAGTTACCAAGACAGGGCTATGCGCACTGAAGCTTTCTTT
clone_size: NA
j_call: TRBJ1-1
d_call: TRBD1
v_call: TRBV6-5

cdr3_aa: CASSLFDQRERAGELFF
cdr3_nt: TGTGCCAGCAGCTTATTTGATCAGCGGGAGCGGGCCGGGGAGCTGTTTTTT
clone_size: NA
j_call: TRBJ2-2
d_call: TRBD2
v_call: TRBV7-8

cdr3_aa: CASSLAGAGNTIYF
cdr3_nt: TGTGCCAGCAGCCTCGCAGGGGCTGGAAACACCATATATTTT
clone_size: NA
j_call: TRBJ1-3
d_call: NA
v_call: TRBV7-2

cdr3_aa: CASRGDGASNQPQHF
cdr3_nt: TGTGCCAGCAGGGGAGACGGTGCCTCCAATCAGCCCCAGCATTTT
clone_size: NA
j_call: TRBJ1-5
d_call: NA
v_call: TRBV2

cdr3_aa: CASSPAGGQVGELFF
cdr3_nt: TGTGCCAGCAGCCCAGCGGGGGGGCAGGTCGGGGAGCTGTTTTTT
clone_size: NA
j_call: TRBJ2-2
d_call: TRBD2
v_call: TRBV11-3